This TCR beta chain comes out of a study of T cells expressing NK-cell markers. General observations from the study: Several donors had dominant NKG2C+ clonotypes that comprised about 1.0-7.5% of their CD8+ T cells.

This CDR3 region has 14 residues. Looked up from germline, CDR1 is SGHVS and CDR2 is FNYEAQ. The authors generated TCR beta cDNA through 5'RACE template switching with UMIs. TCRdb reprocessed the 5' RACE reads, keeping one entry per CDR3 protein, no DNA. The sample table sets out approximately 380,000 distinct CDR3 sequences. Notes on this clonotype: Its specificity is not known.

Sequenced input: blood T cells: a sorted CD56 or NKG2C T cell subset, CD4+ or CD8+ T cells, or bulk PBMC T cells (not recorded which). The chain combines TRBV7-6 with TRBJ2-2. The receptor was derived from a man aged 18 to 69 in good health. CDR3 loop: CASSLATVGGELFF.